One TCR beta chain is described in this entry. The antigen remains undetermined. The data were taken from a study of shared clonotypes between healthy human individuals. Findings and caveats of the study: Across subsets, estimated richness was generally greater for naive than for memory populations.

Produced via immunoSEQ multiplex PCR; TCRdb's table is partial and in-frame only. The sample shows 2 million to 2.5 million clones, approximately 93% of them seen only once. This CDR3 region has 16 residues. CDR1 MNHEY and CDR2 SVGAGI come from the germline V gene. Trimming took 2 bases from V and 0 from J, leaving 10 bases between them. Memory CD4+ cells were the fraction left after CD45RA+ naive selection. The sequence was obtained from a young man in good health. Some clones in this sample may be carry-over from other donors' samples. This rearrangement joins TRBV6-5 to TRBJ1-4; D perhaps matches TRBD1 (6 bases). Sequences were obtained from naive CD4+ T cells from PBMCs. Subset indicated: CD45RA+ positively selected. This CDR3 reads CASSYTRTATNEKLFF. DNA of the CDR3: TGTGCCAGCAGTTACACCCGGACAGCAACTAATGAAAAACTGTTTTTT.